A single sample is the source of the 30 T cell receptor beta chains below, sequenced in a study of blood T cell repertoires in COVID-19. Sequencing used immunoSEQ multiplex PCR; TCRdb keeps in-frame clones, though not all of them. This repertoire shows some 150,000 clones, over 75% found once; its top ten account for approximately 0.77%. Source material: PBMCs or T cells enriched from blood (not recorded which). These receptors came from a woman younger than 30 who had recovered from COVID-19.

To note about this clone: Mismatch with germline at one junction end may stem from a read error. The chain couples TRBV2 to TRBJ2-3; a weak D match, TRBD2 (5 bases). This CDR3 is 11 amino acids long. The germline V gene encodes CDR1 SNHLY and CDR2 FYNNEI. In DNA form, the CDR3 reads TGTGCCGGCAGTACTAGAGATACGCAGTATTTT. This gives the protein CAGSTRDTQYF. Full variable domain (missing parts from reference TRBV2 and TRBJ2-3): EPEVTQTPSHQVTQMGQEVILRCVPISNHLYFYWYRQILGQKVEFLVSFYNNEISEKSEIFDDQFSVERPDGSNFTLKIRSTKLEDSAMYFCAGSTRDTQYFGPGTRLTVL.

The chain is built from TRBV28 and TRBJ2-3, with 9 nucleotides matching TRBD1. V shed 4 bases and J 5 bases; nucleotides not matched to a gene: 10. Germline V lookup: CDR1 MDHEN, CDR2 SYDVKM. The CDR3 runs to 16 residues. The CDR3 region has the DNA TGTGCCAGCAGTTACCCCCACAGGGGGCTTGAAGATACGCAGTATTTT. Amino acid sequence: CASSYPHRGLEDTQYF. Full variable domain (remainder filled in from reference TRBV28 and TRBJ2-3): DVKVTQSSRYLVKRTGEKVFLECVQDMDHENMFWYRQDPGLGLRLIYFSYDVKMKEKGDIPEGYSVSREKKERFSLILESASTNQTSMYLCASSYPHRGLEDTQYFGPGTRLTVL.

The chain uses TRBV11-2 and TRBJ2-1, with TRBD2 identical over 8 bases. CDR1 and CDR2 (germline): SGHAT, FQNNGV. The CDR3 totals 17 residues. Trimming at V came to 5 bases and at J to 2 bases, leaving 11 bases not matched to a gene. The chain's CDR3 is CASSARPGAGAYNEQFF. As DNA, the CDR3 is TGTGCCAGCAGCGCTCGCCCTGGAGCGGGAGCCTACAATGAGCAGTTCTTC. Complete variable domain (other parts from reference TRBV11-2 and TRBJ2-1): EAGVAQSPRYKIIEKRQSVAFWCNPISGHATLYWYQQILGQGPKLLIQFQNNGVVDDSQLPKDRFSAERLKGVDSTLKIQPAKLEDSAVYLCASSARPGAGAYNEQFFGPGTRLTVL.

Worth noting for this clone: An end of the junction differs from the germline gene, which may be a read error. CDR3 loop: CAGPRDSDNEQFF. The CDR3 DNA follows: TGTGCCGGTCCCCGGGACTCCGACAATGAGCAGTTCTTC. This chain uses TRBV2 with TRBJ2-1, with a tentative D call TRBD2 (6 bases). The V gene's germline CDR1 is SNHLY and CDR2 FYNNEI. The CDR3 is 13 residues long.

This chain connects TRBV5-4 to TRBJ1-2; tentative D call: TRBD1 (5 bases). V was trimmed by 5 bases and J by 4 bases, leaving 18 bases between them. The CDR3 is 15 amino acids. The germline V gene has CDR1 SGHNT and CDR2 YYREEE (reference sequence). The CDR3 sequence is CASRSSVEGTYGYTF. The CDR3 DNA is TGTGCCAGCAGGTCCTCTGTGGAGGGGACCTATGGCTACACCTTC.

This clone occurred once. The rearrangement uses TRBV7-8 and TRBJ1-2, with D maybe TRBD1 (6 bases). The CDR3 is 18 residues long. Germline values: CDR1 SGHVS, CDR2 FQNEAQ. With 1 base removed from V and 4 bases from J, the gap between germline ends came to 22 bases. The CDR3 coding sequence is TGTGCCAGCAGCTTAGAACGGGACACCCTCGTCCTGGGCTATGGCTACACCTTC. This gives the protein CASSLERDTLVLGYGYTF.

CDR3 sequence (DNA): TGCAGCGTCTTGACTAGTATGGACTACGAGCAGTACTTC. The encoded protein is CSVLTSMDYEQYF. The chain employs TRBV29-1 and TRBJ2-7; D might be TRBD2 (6 bases). Germline CDR1 SQVTM, CDR2 ANQGSEA. With 6 bases removed from V and 3 bases from J, the gap between germline ends came to 15 bases. This CDR3 comprises 13 residues.

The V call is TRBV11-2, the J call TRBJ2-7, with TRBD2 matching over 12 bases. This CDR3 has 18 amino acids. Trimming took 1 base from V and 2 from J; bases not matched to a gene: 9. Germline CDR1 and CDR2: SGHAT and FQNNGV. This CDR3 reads CASSLVSSGRAVPYEQYF. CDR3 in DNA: TGTGCCAGCAGCTTAGTATCTAGCGGGAGGGCGGTCCCCTACGAGCAGTACTTC.

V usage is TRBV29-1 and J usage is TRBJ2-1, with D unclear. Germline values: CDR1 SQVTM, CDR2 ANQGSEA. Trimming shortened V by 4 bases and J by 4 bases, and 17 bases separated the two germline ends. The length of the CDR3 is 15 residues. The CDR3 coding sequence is TGCAGCGTTGCACCTCTTGGCGGATATTACAATGAGCAGTTCTTC. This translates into CSVAPLGGYYNEQFF.

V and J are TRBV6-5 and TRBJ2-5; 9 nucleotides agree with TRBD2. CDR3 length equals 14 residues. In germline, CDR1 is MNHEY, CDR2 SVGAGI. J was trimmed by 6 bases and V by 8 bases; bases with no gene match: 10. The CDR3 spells CASRGAGGMKTQYF. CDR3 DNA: TGTGCCAGCCGGGGCGCGGGAGGGATGAAGACCCAGTACTTC.

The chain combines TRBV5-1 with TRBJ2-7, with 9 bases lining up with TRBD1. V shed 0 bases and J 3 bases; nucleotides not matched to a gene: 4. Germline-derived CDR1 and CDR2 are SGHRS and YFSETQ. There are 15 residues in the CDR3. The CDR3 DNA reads TGCGCCAGCAGCTTGGTTTGGACAGGGGTCTACGAGCAGTACTTC. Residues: CASSLVWTGVYEQYF.

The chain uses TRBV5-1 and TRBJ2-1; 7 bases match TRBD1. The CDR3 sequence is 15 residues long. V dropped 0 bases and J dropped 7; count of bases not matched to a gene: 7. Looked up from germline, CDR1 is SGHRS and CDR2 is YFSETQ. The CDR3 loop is CASSLAFTGVNEQFF. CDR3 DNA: TGCGCCAGCAGCTTGGCCTTTACAGGGGTTAATGAGCAGTTCTTC.

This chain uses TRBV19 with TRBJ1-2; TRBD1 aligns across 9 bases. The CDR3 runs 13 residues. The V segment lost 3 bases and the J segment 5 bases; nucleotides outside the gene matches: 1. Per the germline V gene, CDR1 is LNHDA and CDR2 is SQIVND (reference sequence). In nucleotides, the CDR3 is TGTGCCAGTAGTATCGGGACAGGGTATGGCTACACCTTC. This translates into CASSIGTGYGYTF.

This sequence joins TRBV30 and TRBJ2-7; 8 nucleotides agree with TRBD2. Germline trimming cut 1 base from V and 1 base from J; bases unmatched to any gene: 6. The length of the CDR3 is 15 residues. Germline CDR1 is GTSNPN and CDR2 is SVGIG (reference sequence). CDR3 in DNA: TGTGCCTGGAGTGAAAGCGGGAGCGAGTCCTACGAGCAGTACTTC. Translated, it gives CAWSESGSESYEQYF.

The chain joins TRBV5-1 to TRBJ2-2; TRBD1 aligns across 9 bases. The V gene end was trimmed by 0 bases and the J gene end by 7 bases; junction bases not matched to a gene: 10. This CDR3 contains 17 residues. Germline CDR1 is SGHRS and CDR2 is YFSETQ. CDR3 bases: TGCGCCAGCAGCTTGGTCGGACAGGGGCAGCTCCTCGGGGAGCTGTTTTTT. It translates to CASSLVGQGQLLGELFF.

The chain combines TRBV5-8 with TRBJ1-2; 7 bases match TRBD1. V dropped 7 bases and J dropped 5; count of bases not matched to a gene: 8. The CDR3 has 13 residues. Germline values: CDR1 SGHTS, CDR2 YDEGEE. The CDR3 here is CASGGRDRYGYTF. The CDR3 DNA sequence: TGTGCCAGCGGTGGGCGGGACAGATATGGCTACACCTTC.

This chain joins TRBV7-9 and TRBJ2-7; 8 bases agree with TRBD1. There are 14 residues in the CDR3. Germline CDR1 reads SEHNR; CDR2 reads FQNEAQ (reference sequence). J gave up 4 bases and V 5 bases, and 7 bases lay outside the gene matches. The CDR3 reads CASSLPGQGYEQYF. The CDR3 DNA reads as TGTGCCAGCAGCCTACCTGGACAGGGATACGAGCAGTACTTC.

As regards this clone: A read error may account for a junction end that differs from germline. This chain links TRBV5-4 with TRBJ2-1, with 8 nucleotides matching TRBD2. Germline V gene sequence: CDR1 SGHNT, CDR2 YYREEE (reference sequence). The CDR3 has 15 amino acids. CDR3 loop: CASSLRGDSYNEQFF. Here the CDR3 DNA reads TGTGCCAGTAGCTTGCGGGGGGACTCCTACAATGAGCAGTTCTTC.

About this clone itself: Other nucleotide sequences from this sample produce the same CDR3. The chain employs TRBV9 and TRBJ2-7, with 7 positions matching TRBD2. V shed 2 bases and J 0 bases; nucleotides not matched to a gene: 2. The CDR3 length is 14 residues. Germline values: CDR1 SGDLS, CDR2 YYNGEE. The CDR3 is CASSVGGSSYEQYF. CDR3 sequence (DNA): TGTGCCAGCAGCGTCGGCGGGAGCTCCTACGAGCAGTACTTC.

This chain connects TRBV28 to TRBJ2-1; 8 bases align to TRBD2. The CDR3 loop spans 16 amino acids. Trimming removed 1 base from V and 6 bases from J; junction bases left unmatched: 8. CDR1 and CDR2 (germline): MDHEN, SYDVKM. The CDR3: CASSLSLAGLSNEQFF. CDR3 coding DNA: TGTGCCAGCAGTTTATCGCTAGCGGGTCTCTCCAATGAGCAGTTCTTC.

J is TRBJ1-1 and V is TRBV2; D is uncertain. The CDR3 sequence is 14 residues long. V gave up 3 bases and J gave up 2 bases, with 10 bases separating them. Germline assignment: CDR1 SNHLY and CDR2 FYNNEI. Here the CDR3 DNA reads TGTGCCAGCAGTGAGGGCAGCCTTAACACTGAAGCTTTCTTT. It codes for CASSEGSLNTEAFF.

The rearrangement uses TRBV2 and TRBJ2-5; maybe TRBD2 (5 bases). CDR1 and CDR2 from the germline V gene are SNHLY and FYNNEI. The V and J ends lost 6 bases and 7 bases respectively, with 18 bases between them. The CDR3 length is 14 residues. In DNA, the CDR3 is TGTGCCAGCAGCTGGACTCAGGCGGAAGGGACCCAGTACTTC. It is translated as CASSWTQAEGTQYF. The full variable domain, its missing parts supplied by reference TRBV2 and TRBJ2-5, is EPEVTQTPSHQVTQMGQEVILRCVPISNHLYFYWYRQILGQKVEFLVSFYNNEISEKSEIFDDQFSVERPDGSNFTLKIRSTKLEDSAMYFCASSWTQAEGTQYFGPGTRLLVL.

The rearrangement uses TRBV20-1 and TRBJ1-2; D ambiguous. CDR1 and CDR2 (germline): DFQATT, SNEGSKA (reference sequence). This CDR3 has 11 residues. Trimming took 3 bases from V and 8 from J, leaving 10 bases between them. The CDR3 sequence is CSASAAGGYTF. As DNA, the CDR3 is TGCAGTGCTAGCGCCGCCGGGGGCTACACCTTC.

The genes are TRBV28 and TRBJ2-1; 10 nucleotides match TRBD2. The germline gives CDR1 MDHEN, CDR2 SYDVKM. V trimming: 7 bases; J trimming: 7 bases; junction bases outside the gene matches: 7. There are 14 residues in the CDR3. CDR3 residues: CASTEREGLNEQFF. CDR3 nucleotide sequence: TGTGCCAGCACCGAGCGGGAGGGCCTTAATGAGCAGTTCTTC. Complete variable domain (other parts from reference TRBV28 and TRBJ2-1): DVKVTQSSRYLVKRTGEKVFLECVQDMDHENMFWYRQDPGLGLRLIYFSYDVKMKEKGDIPEGYSVSREKKERFSLILESASTNQTSMYLCASTEREGLNEQFFGPGTRLTVL.

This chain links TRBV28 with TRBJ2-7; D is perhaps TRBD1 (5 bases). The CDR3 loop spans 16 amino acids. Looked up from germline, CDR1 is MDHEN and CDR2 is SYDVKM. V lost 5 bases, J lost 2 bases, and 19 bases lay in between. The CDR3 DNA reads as TGTGCCAGCAGTCACGGACACCAACAAGAGGCCTACGAGCAGTACTTC. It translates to CASSHGHQQEAYEQYF.

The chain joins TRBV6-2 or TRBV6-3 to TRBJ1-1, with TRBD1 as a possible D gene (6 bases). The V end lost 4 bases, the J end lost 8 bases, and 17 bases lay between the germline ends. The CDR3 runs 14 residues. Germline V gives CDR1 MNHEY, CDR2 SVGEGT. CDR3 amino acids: CASSSRQGRVEAFF. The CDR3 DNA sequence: TGTGCCAGCAGTTCGCGGCAGGGGCGCGTCGAAGCTTTCTTT.

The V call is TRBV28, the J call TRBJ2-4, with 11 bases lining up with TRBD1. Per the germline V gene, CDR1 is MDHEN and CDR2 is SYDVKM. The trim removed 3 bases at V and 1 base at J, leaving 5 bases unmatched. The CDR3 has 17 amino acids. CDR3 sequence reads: CASSFGQGANAKNIQYF. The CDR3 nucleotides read TGTGCCAGCAGTTTCGGACAGGGGGCAAATGCCAAAAACATTCAGTACTTC.

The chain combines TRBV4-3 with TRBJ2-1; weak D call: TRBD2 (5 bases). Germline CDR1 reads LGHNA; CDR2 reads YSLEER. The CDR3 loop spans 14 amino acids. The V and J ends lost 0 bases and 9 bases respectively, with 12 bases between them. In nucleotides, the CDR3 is TGCGCCAGCAGCCAAGATGGCCTGGCGGGTGAGCAGTTCTTC. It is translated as CASSQDGLAGEQFF.

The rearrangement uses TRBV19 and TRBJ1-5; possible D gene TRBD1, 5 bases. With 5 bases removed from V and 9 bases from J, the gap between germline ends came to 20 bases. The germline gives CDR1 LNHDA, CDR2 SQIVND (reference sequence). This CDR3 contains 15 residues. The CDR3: CASSPLVVPGGPQHF. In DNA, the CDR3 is TGTGCCAGTAGTCCCCTAGTGGTGCCGGGGGGGCCCCAGCATTTT. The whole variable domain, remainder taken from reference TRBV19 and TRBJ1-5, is DGGITQSPKYLFRKEGQNVTLSCEQNLNHDAMYWYRQDPGQGLRLIYYSQIVNDFQKGDIAEGYSVSREKKESFPLTVTSAQKNPTAFYLCASSPLVVPGGPQHFGDGTRLSIL.

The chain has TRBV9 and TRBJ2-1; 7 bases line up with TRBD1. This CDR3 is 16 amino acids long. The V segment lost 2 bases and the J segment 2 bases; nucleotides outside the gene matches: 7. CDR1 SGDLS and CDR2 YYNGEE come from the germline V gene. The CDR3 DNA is TGTGCCAGCAGCGTCACAGGGGAACGGGCCTACAATGAGCAGTTCTTC. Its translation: CASSVTGERAYNEQFF.